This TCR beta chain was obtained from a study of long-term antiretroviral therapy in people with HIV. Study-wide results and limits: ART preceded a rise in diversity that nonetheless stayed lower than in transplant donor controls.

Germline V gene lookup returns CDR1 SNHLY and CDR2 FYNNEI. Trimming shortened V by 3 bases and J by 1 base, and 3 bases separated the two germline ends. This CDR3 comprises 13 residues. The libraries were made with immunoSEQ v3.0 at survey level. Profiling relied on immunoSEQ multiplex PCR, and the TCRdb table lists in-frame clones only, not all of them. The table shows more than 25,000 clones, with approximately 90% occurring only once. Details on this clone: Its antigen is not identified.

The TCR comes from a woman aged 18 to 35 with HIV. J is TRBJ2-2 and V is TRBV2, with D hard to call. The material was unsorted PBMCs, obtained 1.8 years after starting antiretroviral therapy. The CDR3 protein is CASSDGNTGELFF. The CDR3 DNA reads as TGTGCCAGCAGTGACGGGAACACCGGGGAGCTGTTTTTT.